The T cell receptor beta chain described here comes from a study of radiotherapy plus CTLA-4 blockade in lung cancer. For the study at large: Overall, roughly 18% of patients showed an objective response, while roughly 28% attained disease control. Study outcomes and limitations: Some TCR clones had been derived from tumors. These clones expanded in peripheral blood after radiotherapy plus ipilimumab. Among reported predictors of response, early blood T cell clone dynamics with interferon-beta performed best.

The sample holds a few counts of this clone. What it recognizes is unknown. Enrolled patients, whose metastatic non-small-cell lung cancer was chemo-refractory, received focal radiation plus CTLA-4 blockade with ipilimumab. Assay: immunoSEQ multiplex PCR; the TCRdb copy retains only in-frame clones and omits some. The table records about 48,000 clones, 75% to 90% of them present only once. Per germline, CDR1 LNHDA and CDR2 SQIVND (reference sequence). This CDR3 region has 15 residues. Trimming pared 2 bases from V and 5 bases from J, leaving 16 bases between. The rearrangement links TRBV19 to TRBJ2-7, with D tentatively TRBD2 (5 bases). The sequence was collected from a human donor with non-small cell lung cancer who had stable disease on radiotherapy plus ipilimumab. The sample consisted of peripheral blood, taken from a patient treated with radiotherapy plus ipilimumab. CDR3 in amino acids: CASSISASPSHEQYF. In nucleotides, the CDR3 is TGTGCCAGTAGTATATCGGCTAGCCCCTCGCACGAGCAGTACTTC.